This record covers a single T cell receptor (beta chain). Authors' processing steps: Estimates of nucleated cell counts were drawn from the amplification of reference gene primers. Measured with immunoSEQ multiplex PCR; TCRdb has only the in-frame clones, and not every one. For V, J and clone size, that table is used; D and trimming come from the DNA. Seen here are about 84,000 clones, less than 90% observed once, and the top ten hold approximately 1.3%. The sample is drawn from a study of blood T cell repertoires in COVID-19. The CDR3 contains 14 residues. Trimming took 10 bases from V and 3 from J; bases not matched to a gene: 6. CDR1 SEHNR and CDR2 FQNEAQ come from the germline V gene (reference sequence).

The sequence was collected from a man older than 75 with active or convalescent COVID-19. The rearrangement joins TRBV7-9 to TRBJ2-3; 11 nucleotides match TRBD2. Material for sequencing was peripheral blood. CDR3 amino acids: CATTTSGSTDTQYF. CDR3 DNA sequence: TGTGCCACCACAACTAGCGGGAGTACAGATACGCAGTATTTT.